A single TCR beta chain is shown here with its context. It lacks a known antigen. No per-base quality is available; no much larger clone lies one base away. The sample comes from a study of blood T cell repertoires in COVID-19 (dated by TCRdb to 2018 to 2020). Broadly, across the study: For ImmuneRACE Cohort 3, a participant was defined as recovered based on two consecutive negative NP/OP PCR tests, clearance by a healthcare professional, or resolution of symptoms. Sample metadata almost always included a de-identified subject ID, COVID-19 status, age in years and sex. Deeply sampled blood TCRbeta repertoires from subjects exposed to, actively infected with, or recovered from COVID-19 were included in the dataset. Where available, HLA class I and class II types were taken from metadata supplied by the sample provider and were not determined by assay-based typing. The repertoires were released in a freely available public database intended as a resource for research on the immune response to SARS-CoV-2. The samples were drawn from the first 160 participants of the ongoing ImmuneRACE study and from roughly 1,300 subjects provided by 6 global collaborators. Samples from collaborators originated in the United States, Italy and Spain and spanned both the acute and convalescent phases of COVID-19. The material from the prospective study consisted of cDNA or gDNA derived from T cells, B-cell-depleted T cells, or PBMCs.

Participants in the prospective study were enrolled through a virtual design, were aged roughly 18 to 100 years, and lived in under 25 United States geographic areas. In the prospective study, participants were assigned to cohorts based on the clinical history participants reported in a screening survey and a study questionnaire. Mobile phlebotomists in the prospective study collected whole blood, serum and a nasopharyngeal or oropharyngeal swab from every participant. Over an approximately 2-month period, participants in the prospective study had the option of providing additional blood draws and questionnaires. Blood samples from the prospective study were shipped frozen or at room temperature prior to DNA extraction. Here is what the overall study found, with its caveats: How much clinical and demographic metadata was included differed by source and by participant, and the metadata was provided uncurated.

TCRbeta CDR3 regions were amplified from genomic DNA using the immunoSEQ Assay, a bias-controlled multiplex PCR. The original pipeline was this. The number of nucleated cells in each sample was estimated from the amplification of reference gene primers within the assay. To quantify the absolute abundance of each unique TCRbeta CDR3 rearrangement, sequence reads were collapsed and filtered. Productive Simpson clonality was computed per sample as the square root of Simpson's diversity index over productive rearrangements. Imported from immuneACCESS, the table was reduced by TCRdb to in-frame sequences with V and J called. These copies leave out some clones; in studies compared against another copy, an unresolved V gene accounts for under half, and the cause of the remainder is not known. V and J calls and clone size are copied from that table; D and trimming were computed from the DNA. The sample data list approximately 210,000 clones, and around 86% of these were observed just once. Roughly 7.2% of the sample rests with the top ten.

This sequence was found in a man aged 25 to 40 in a cohort exposed to, infected with or recovered from COVID-19 (not recorded which). Sequencing was carried out using PBMCs or T cells enriched from blood (not recorded which).

For the CDR3, the sequence is CASSFTPGQGLTGPQHF. The bases read TGTGCCAGCAGTTTCACTCCGGGACAGGGGTTGACGGGGCCCCAGCATTTT. The chain uses TRBV6-2 or TRBV6-3 and TRBJ1-5; TRBD1 aligns with 10 central bases. The CDR3 holds 17 amino acids from the cysteine to the phenylalanine. The CDR3 DNA has 51 bases and is translated from base 1. Trimming accounts for 4 bases at V and 9 bases at J, while the number of junction bases matched to no gene is 15. CDR1 is given as MNHEY and CDR2 as SVGEGT, both from the germline V gene.